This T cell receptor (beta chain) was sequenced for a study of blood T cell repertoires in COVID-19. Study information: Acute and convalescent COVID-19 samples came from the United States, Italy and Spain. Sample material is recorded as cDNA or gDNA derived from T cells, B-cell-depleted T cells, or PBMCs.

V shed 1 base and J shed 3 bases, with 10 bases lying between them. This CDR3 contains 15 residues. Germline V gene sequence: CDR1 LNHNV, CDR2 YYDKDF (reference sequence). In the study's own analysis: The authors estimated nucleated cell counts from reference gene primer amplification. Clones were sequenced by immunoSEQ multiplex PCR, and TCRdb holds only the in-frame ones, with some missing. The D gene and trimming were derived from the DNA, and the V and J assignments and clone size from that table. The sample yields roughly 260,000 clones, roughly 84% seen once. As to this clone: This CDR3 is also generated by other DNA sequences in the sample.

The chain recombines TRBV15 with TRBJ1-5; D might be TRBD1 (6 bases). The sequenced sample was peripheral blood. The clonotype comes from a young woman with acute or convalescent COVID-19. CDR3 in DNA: TGTGCCACCAGCAGAGTGGGGGCTAACAATCAGCCCCAGCATTTT. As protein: CATSRVGANNQPQHF.